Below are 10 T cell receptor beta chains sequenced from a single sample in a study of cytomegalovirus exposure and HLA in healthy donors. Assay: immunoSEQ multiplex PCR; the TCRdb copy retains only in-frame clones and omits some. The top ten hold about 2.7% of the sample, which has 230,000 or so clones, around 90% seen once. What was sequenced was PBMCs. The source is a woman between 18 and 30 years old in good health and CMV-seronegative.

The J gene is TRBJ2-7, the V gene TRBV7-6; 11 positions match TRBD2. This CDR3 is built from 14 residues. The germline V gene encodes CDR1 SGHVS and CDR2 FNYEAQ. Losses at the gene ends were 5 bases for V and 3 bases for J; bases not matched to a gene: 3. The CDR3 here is CASSQLAGVYEQYF. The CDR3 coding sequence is TGTGCCAGCAGCCAACTAGCGGGAGTCTACGAGCAGTACTTC. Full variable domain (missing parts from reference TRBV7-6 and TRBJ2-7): GAGVSQSPRYKVTKRGQDVALRCDPISGHVSLYWYRQALGQGPEFLTYFNYEAQQDKSGLPNDRFSAERPEGSISTLTIQRTEQRDSAMYRCASSQLAGVYEQYFGPGTRLTVT.

The CDR3 spells CASSPLDGSGPQHF. The CDR3 DNA reads TGTGCCAGCAGTCCTCTTGACGGCTCGGGGCCCCAGCATTTT. V usage is TRBV27 and J usage is TRBJ1-5; no clear D. The V end lost 5 bases, the J end lost 9 bases, and 17 bases lay between the germline ends. Germline values: CDR1 MNHEY, CDR2 SMNVEV (reference sequence). The CDR3 loop spans 14 amino acids.

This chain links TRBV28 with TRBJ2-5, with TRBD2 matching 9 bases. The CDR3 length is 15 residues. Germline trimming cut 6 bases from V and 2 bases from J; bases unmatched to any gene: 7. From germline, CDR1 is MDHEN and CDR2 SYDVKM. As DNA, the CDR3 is TGTGCCAGCAGCTATAGACTAGCGGCTCAAGAGACCCAGTACTTC. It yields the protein CASSYRLAAQETQYF.

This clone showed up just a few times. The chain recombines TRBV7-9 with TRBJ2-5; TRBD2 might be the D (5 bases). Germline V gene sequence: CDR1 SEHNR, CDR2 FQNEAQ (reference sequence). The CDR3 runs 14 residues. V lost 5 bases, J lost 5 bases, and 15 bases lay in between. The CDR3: CASSPPGQRETQYF. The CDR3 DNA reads TGTGCCAGCAGCCCCCCCGGGCAGCGGGAGACCCAGTACTTC.

CDR3 sequence reads: CASSITSDSSYEQYF. The CDR3, as DNA: TGTGCCAGCAGTATTACTAGCGACAGCTCCTACGAGCAGTACTTC. The genes are TRBV27 and TRBJ2-7; 7 nucleotides agree with TRBD2. The germline CDR1 and CDR2 sequences are MNHEY and SMNVEV (reference sequence). V trimming: 5 bases; J trimming: 0 bases; junction bases outside the gene matches: 7. The CDR3 sequence is 15 residues long.

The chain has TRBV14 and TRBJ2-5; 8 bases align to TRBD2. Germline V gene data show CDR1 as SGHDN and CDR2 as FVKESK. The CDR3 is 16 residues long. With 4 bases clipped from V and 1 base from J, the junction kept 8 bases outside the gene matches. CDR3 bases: TGTGCCAGCAGCCGCCTAGCGGGTGCACCCCAAGAGACCCAGTACTTC. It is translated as CASSRLAGAPQETQYF.

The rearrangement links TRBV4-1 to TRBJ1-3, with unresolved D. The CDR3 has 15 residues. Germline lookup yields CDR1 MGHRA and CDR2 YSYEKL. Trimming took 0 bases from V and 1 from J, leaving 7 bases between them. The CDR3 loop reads CASSQDPGSGNTIYF. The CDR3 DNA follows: TGCGCCAGCAGCCAAGATCCGGGGTCTGGAAACACCATATATTTT.

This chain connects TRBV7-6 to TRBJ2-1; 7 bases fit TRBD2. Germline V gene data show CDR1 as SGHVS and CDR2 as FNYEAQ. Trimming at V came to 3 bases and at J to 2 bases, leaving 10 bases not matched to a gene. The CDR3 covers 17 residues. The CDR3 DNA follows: TGTGCCAGCAGCTTGGGTTGGGGCGGGAGTACCTACAATGAGCAGTTCTTC. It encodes CASSLGWGGSTYNEQFF. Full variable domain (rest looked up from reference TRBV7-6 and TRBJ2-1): GAGVSQSPRYKVTKRGQDVALRCDPISGHVSLYWYRQALGQGPEFLTYFNYEAQQDKSGLPNDRFSAERPEGSISTLTIQRTEQRDSAMYRCASSLGWGGSTYNEQFFGPGTRLTVL.

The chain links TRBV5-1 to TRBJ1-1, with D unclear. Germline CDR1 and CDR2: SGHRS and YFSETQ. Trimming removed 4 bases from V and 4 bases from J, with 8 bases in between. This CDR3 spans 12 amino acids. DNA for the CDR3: TGCGCCAGCAGCCTAACCCCCACTGAAGCTTTCTTT. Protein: CASSLTPTEAFF.

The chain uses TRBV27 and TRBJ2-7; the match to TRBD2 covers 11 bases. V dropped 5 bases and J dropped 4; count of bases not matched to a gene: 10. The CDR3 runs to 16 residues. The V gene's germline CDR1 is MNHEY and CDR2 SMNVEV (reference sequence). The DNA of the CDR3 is TGTGCCAGCAGTACAACAGTTAGCGGGAGGGAATACGAGCAGTACTTC. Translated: CASSTTVSGREYEQYF.